The 4 T cell receptor beta chains reported below all come from one sample, sequenced in a study of cytomegalovirus exposure and HLA in healthy donors. The method was immunoSEQ multiplex PCR; TCRdb's version includes in-frame clones alone and lacks a portion of them. The table includes about 200,000 clones, 70% to 85% detected once. Sequenced material: PBMCs. Receptors originate from a woman in her 30s in good health and CMV-seropositive.

The V and J genes are TRBV7-8 and TRBJ2-3, with D possibly matching TRBD2 (5 bases). The V gene lost 3 bases and the J gene lost 2 bases, with 9 bases spanning the gap. Germline V gene lookup returns CDR1 SGHVS and CDR2 FQNEAQ. CDR3 length: 14 amino acids. The CDR3 loop is CASSFPTNTDTQYF. The CDR3 DNA is TGTGCCAGCAGCTTTCCGACTAACACAGATACGCAGTATTTT.

The CDR3 region has the DNA TGTGCCAGCAGTTATGGGGGGAGCTATGGCTACACCTTC. Translation gives CASSYGGSYGYTF. This chain connects TRBV6-5 to TRBJ1-2; perhaps TRBD1 as D (5 bases). Germline CDR1 and CDR2: MNHEY and SVGAGI. V was trimmed by 3 bases and J by 4 bases, leaving 9 bases between them. The CDR3 length is 13 residues.

The chain carries TRBV30 and TRBJ1-5, with 7 bases fitting TRBD1. V gave up 5 bases and J gave up 4 bases; unmatched junction bases: 8. CDR1 is GTSNPN, CDR2 SVGIG, per germline (reference sequence). This CDR3 is built from 14 residues. The CDR3: CAWGGRGSNQPQHF. The CDR3 nucleotides are TGTGCCTGGGGCGGCAGGGGGTCAAATCAGCCCCAGCATTTT.

The chain uses TRBV19 and TRBJ2-5; D is possibly TRBD1 (5 bases). The CDR3 sequence is 11 residues long. V lost 4 bases and J 7 bases, leaving 7 bases between the germline ends. Germline V gene data show CDR1 as LNHDA and CDR2 as SQIVND (reference sequence). The CDR3 protein is CASSTRGTQYF. The CDR3 DNA sequence: TGTGCCAGTAGTACTAGGGGGACCCAGTACTTC.